The T cell receptor beta chain described here comes from a study of tumor and adjacent non-tumor tissue in lung cancer. The library came from three nested PCR rounds adapted from ARM-PCR protocols. TCRdb re-derived calls from the multiplex PCR reads in MiXCR, one entry per CDR3 protein. This sample carries tens of thousands of distinct CDR3 sequences, about 70% of them seen once, and the ten largest clones take 20% to 30%. Study-wide results and limits: Normal lung showed higher cumulative top 100 clone frequency than tumor.

This CDR3 contains 15 residues. Germline lookup yields CDR1 MNHEY and CDR2 SVGEGT. RNA was extracted from bulk tissue without any cell sorting. More than 3 cm separated this lung sample from the edge of the tumor. As to this clonotype: Its cognate antigen is unknown. A read error may produce the germline difference seen at one junction end.

Sequencing was done on a sample of distant non-tumor lung tissue. The TCR was taken from an older woman with non-small cell lung cancer. V gene TRBV6-2 or TRBV6-3 combines with J gene TRBJ2-1, with D possibly being TRBD1 or TRBD2 (5 bases each). DNA of the CDR3: TGTGCCCGCAGTAACCCCTGGGGGATATCCAATGAGCAGTTCTTC. This gives the protein CARSNPWGISNEQFF.